This paragraph covers one TCR beta chain sequence. The sample comes from a study of T-cell reconstitution after alpha-beta-depleted transplantation in children. This CDR3 region has 15 residues. Between the trimmed V and J ends, which lost 4 bases and 0 bases, there was a span of 14 bases. Germline-derived CDR1 and CDR2 are SGHRS and YFSETQ. TCRbeta library construction was performed incorporating unique molecular identifiers. In TCRdb, the PCR reads were re-called with MiXCR into one record per CDR3 protein. The data contain 350,000 to 400,000 distinct CDR3 sequences, just over 20% of them singletons.

The sample was PBMCs from the stem cell graft donor, taken from the stem cell graft. V gene TRBV5-1 combines with J gene TRBJ2-7, with D possibly matching TRBD1 (6 bases). The TCR comes from a human donor who donated a stem cell graft to a child with acute myeloid leukemia. This CDR3 reads CASSDTNRASYEQYF. For the CDR3, the DNA is TGCGCCAGCAGCGACACAAACAGGGCCTCCTACGAGCAGTACTTC.